The 29 T cell receptor beta chains given below trace back to one sample, sequenced in a study of T cell responses to AZD1222 COVID-19 vaccine. The method was immunoSEQ multiplex PCR; TCRdb's version includes in-frame clones alone and lacks a portion of them. Among roughly 110,000 clones listed, under 95% were seen once. The sample was peripheral blood, taken on day 0 of AZD1222 vaccination. These receptor sequences come from an adult in good health.

This clone appeared a single time. This chain connects TRBV2 to TRBJ2-3; D might be TRBD1 or TRBD2, each matching 5 bases. Germline V gene data show CDR1 as SNHLY and CDR2 as FYNNEI. The CDR3 extends over 14 amino acids. The CDR3 sequence: CAAQRGAGTDTQYF. CDR3 in DNA: TGTGCAGCACAGCGAGGGGCTGGGACAGATACGCAGTATTTT.

The V call is TRBV9, the J call TRBJ2-2; tentative D call: TRBD2 (6 bases). This CDR3 spans 14 amino acids. The V gene's germline CDR1 is SGDLS and CDR2 YYNGEE. Trimming removed 6 bases at V and 4 bases at J, with 13 bases between. CDR3 loop: CASNSGLGTGELFF. The DNA for the CDR3 is TGTGCCAGCAACTCGGGACTGGGCACCGGGGAGCTGTTTTTT.

The genes are TRBV6-2 or TRBV6-3 and TRBJ1-2; TRBD1 matches 8 bases. V trimming: 6 bases; J trimming: 4 bases; junction bases outside the gene matches: 10. CDR1 and CDR2 (germline): MNHEY, SVGEGT. The CDR3 is 15 amino acids. CDR3 residues: CASSQDRAPLYGYTF. DNA for the CDR3: TGTGCCAGCAGCCAGGACAGGGCTCCTCTCTATGGCTACACCTTC.

The chain carries TRBV30 and TRBJ1-2; TRBD1 agrees at 8 bases. J was trimmed by 3 bases and V by 7 bases; bases with no gene match: 10. This CDR3 contains 14 residues. The germline V gene encodes CDR1 GTSNPN and CDR2 SVGIG (reference sequence). This CDR3 is CALKGDRGHYGYTF. For the CDR3, the DNA is TGTGCCTTGAAAGGCGACAGGGGACACTATGGCTACACCTTC. Based on the CDR3 plus reference TRBV30 and TRBJ1-2, the full variable domain is SQTIHQWPATLVQPVGSPLSLECTVEGTSNPNLYWYRQAAGRGLQLLFYSVGIGQISSEVPQNLSASRPQDRQFILSSKKLLLSDSGFYLCALKGDRGHYGYTFGSGTRLTVV.

The chain joins TRBV14 to TRBJ1-6; no clear D. Deletions cut 0 bases from V and 0 bases from J, with 18 bases between. The V gene's germline CDR1 is SGHDN and CDR2 FVKESK. The CDR3 length is 20 residues. The CDR3 DNA is TGTGCCAGCAGCCAAGATAAACGGGTAGACCCCGACTCCTATAATTCACCCCTCCACTTT. It encodes CASSQDKRVDPDSYNSPLHF.

This clone was detected only once. CDR3 region: CASSSPGTSGGAVKTQYF. CDR3 nucleotide sequence: TGTGCCAGCAGCTCCCCCGGGACTAGCGGGGGGGCCGTAAAGACCCAGTACTTC. The chain carries TRBV13 and TRBJ2-5; 16 bases are a match to TRBD2. The CDR3 sequence is 18 residues long. Per the germline V gene, CDR1 is PRHDT and CDR2 is FYEKMQ (reference sequence). With 4 bases clipped from V and 6 bases from J, the junction kept 11 bases outside the gene matches. Full variable domain (remainder filled in from reference TRBV13 and TRBJ2-5): AAGVIQSPRHLIKEKRETATLKCYPIPRHDTVYWYQQGPGQDPQFLISFYEKMQSDKGSIPDRFSAQQFSDYHSELNMSSLELGDSALYFCASSSPGTSGGAVKTQYFGPGTRLLVL.

The gene calls are TRBV13 and TRBJ1-1; D uncertain. The germline V gene encodes CDR1 PRHDT and CDR2 FYEKMQ (reference sequence). CDR3 length: 14 residues. The V end was cut by 0 bases, the J end by 1 base, with 6 bases between. The CDR3 DNA sequence: TGTGCCAGCAGCTTAGGATCTCAGAACACTGAAGCTTTCTTT. Translating it yields CASSLGSQNTEAFF.

V is TRBV2 and J is TRBJ1-1; a weak D match, TRBD1 (5 bases). The germline CDR1 and CDR2 sequences are SNHLY and FYNNEI. The CDR3 length is 15 residues. Trimming removed 6 bases from V and 7 bases from J, with 21 bases in between. The CDR3, as DNA: TGTGCCAGCAGGGGTGATGGTATCCGTAGGGGTGAAGCTTTCTTT. Amino acid sequence: CASRGDGIRRGEAFF.

This clone occurred once. The chain carries TRBV5-1 and TRBJ1-5, with 8 nucleotides matching TRBD1. CDR1 SGHRS and CDR2 YFSETQ come from the germline V gene. This CDR3 comprises 14 residues. After removal of 4 bases from V and 5 bases from J, the junction contained 5 bases not matched to a gene. CDR3 residues: CASSPQGDDQPQHF. CDR3 DNA: TGCGCCAGCAGCCCACAGGGGGACGATCAGCCCCAGCATTTT.

This chain connects TRBV24-1 to TRBJ1-3; 9 positions agree with TRBD1. The junction had 4 bases not matched to a gene; V was cut back by 5 bases and J by 3 bases. Germline V CDR1 and CDR2: KGHDR, SFDVKD. The CDR3 runs 15 residues. The CDR3 DNA sequence: TGTGCCACCAGTGCCCACAGGGGGCATGGAAACACCATATATTTT. Translating it yields CATSAHRGHGNTIYF.

This rearrangement joins TRBV4-1 to TRBJ1-6; tentative D call: TRBD1 (5 bases). Germline loops: CDR1 MGHRA, CDR2 YSYEKL. CDR3 length equals 20 residues. Trimming stripped 0 bases from V and 2 bases from J, with 20 bases between. CDR3 sequence (DNA): TGCGCCAGCAGCCAAGATCACTCGGGCAGGGTCTACCCCTATAATTCACCCCTCCACTTT. This codes for CASSQDHSGRVYPYNSPLHF.

The J gene is TRBJ1-5, the V gene TRBV7-4; tentative D call: TRBD1 (5 bases). The CDR3 consists of 16 residues. Trimming shortened V by 2 bases and J by 6 bases, and 17 bases separated the two germline ends. CDR1 is SGHVT and CDR2 is SQSDAQ in the germline V gene. The CDR3 DNA sequence: TGTGCCAGCAGCTTAAGGGGAGGGGATTGGACTCAGCCCCAGCATTTT. Translating gives CASSLRGGDWTQPQHF.

This chain connects TRBV5-1 to TRBJ1-3, with a weak D call TRBD1 (6 bases). The CDR3 totals 15 residues. Germline loops: CDR1 SGHRS, CDR2 YFSETQ. V was pared by 2 bases and J by 6 bases, with 15 bases between. The CDR3 region is CASSLSSPGANTIYF. The CDR3 DNA is TGCGCCAGCAGCTTATCTTCGCCAGGGGCAAACACCATATATTTT.

J is TRBJ2-5 and V is TRBV24-1, with D perhaps matching TRBD1 (5 bases). The germline V and J ends were trimmed by 3 bases and 2 bases, with 9 bases remaining between them. Looked up from germline, CDR1 is KGHDR and CDR2 is SFDVKD. The CDR3 is made up of 14 amino acids. CDR3 region: CATSDGAEQETQYF. CDR3 coding DNA: TGTGCCACCAGTGATGGGGCAGAACAAGAGACCCAGTACTTC.

The gene calls are TRBV19 and TRBJ2-7, with 12 bases fitting TRBD2. Germline CDR1 and CDR2: LNHDA and SQIVND (reference sequence). This CDR3 spans 17 amino acids. V lost 4 bases, J lost 4 bases, and 11 bases stayed unmatched. CDR3 in amino acids: CASSKRLAGVSRYEQYF. In DNA form, the CDR3 reads TGTGCCAGTAGTAAGAGACTAGCGGGGGTATCCAGGTACGAGCAGTACTTC.

The rearrangement links TRBV6-6 to TRBJ1-2; D call uncertain. The CDR3 is made up of 13 amino acids. Germline V gives CDR1 MNHNY, CDR2 SVGAGI (reference sequence). V was cut by 4 bases and J by 8 bases, with 14 bases left in between. The DNA for the CDR3 is TGTGCCAGCAGTTTAGGGCCCTCTCAGGGCTACACCTTC. It specifies CASSLGPSQGYTF.

V usage is TRBV5-4 and J usage is TRBJ1-3; D unclear. V dropped 4 bases and J dropped 5 bases, with 19 bases sitting between them. Germline CDR1 reads SGHNT; CDR2 reads YYREEE (reference sequence). The CDR3 is made up of 16 amino acids. In nucleotides, the CDR3 is TGTGCCAGCAGCGCTAGCCCCGGGAAGACCAGAAACACCATATATTTT. This sequence encodes CASSASPGKTRNTIYF. The full variable domain, completed using reference TRBV5-4 and TRBJ1-3, is ETGVTQSPTHLIKTRGQQVTLRCSSQSGHNTVSWYQQALGQGPQFIFQYYREEENGRGNFPPRFSGLQFPNYSSELNVNALELDDSALYLCASSASPGKTRNTIYFGEGSWLTVV.

The gene calls are TRBV29-1 and TRBJ1-1; 7 bases fit TRBD1. The germline V gene encodes CDR1 SQVTM and CDR2 ANQGSEA. Losses at the gene ends were 3 bases for V and 1 base for J; bases not matched to a gene: 8. This CDR3 has 15 residues. As DNA, the CDR3 is TGCAGCGTTGATAAGTTGGGACAGAAGAACACTGAAGCTTTCTTT. Amino acid sequence: CSVDKLGQKNTEAFF.

DNA of the CDR3: TGTGCCAGCAGCTTCCGCTACGAGCAGTACTTC. This translates into CASSFRYEQYF. The chain joins TRBV7-8 to TRBJ2-7; no reliable D call. V shed 3 bases and J shed 3 bases, with 3 bases lying between them. Germline V gene lookup returns CDR1 SGHVS and CDR2 FQNEAQ. The CDR3 covers 11 residues.

The genes are TRBV5-1 and TRBJ2-7; 9 positions match TRBD1. CDR3 length equals 14 residues. Trimming at V came to 0 bases and at J to 5 bases, leaving 3 bases not matched to a gene. CDR1 and CDR2 (germline): SGHRS, YFSETQ. CDR3 sequence reads: CASSLGDRAHEQYF. CDR3 nucleotide sequence: TGCGCCAGCAGCTTGGGGGACAGGGCCCACGAGCAGTACTTC.

The CDR3 spells CASSLGWETQYF. As DNA, the CDR3 is TGTGCCAGCTCTTTGGGATGGGAGACCCAGTACTTC. The J gene is TRBJ2-5, the V gene TRBV6-6; unclear D gene. This CDR3 comprises 12 residues. Germline V gives CDR1 MNHNY, CDR2 SVGAGI (reference sequence). The V and J ends lost 8 bases and 5 bases respectively, with 12 bases between them.

The rearrangement joins TRBV19 to TRBJ2-1, with a weak D call TRBD2 (5 bases). The V gene's germline CDR1 is LNHDA and CDR2 SQIVND (reference sequence). Trimming left V 5 bases short and J 3 bases short, with 8 bases between. CDR3 size: 13 residues. The DNA for the CDR3 is TGTGCCAGTAGTCCGGGGAGCTACAATGAGCAGTTCTTC. Translating it yields CASSPGSYNEQFF.

This clone was recorded only once. The chain recombines TRBV5-4 with TRBJ2-7, with 8 bases identical to TRBD2. The CDR3 contains 16 residues. The trim removed 1 base at V and 4 bases at J, leaving 10 bases unmatched. Germline V gene data show CDR1 as SGHNT and CDR2 as YYREEE (reference sequence). The CDR3 spells CASSLPSGTRSYEQYF. The CDR3 DNA reads as TGTGCCAGCAGCTTGCCCTCCGGGACTAGATCTTACGAGCAGTACTTC.

V and J are TRBV5-1 and TRBJ2-2, with TRBD1 as a possible D gene (5 bases). Germline CDR1 reads SGHRS; CDR2 reads YFSETQ. V lost 0 bases and J lost 3, with 12 bases in between. The CDR3 is made up of 16 amino acids. CDR3 in DNA: TGCGCCAGCAGCTTGGCCGCGGCAGGGCACACCGGGGAGCTGTTTTTT. Amino acid sequence: CASSLAAAGHTGELFF.

This clone was recorded once. The chain recombines TRBV6-1 with TRBJ2-1; D remains ambiguous. V was cut by 3 bases and J by 3 bases, with 12 bases left in between. This CDR3 spans 15 amino acids. Germline V CDR1 and CDR2: MNHNS, SASEGT. The CDR3: CASSDTLGGYNEQFF. CDR3 nucleotide sequence: TGTGCCAGCAGTGATACTTTGGGTGGCTACAATGAGCAGTTCTTC.

The chain is built from TRBV27 and TRBJ2-1, with 9 bases fitting TRBD2. V shed 2 bases and J 3 bases; nucleotides not matched to a gene: 5. Looked up from germline, CDR1 is MNHEY and CDR2 is SMNVEV (reference sequence). The CDR3 sequence is 16 residues long. The CDR3 region has the DNA TGTGCCAGCAGTTTAAGCGGGGGGCTAGGCTACAATGAGCAGTTCTTC. Amino acid sequence: CASSLSGGLGYNEQFF.

The chain joins TRBV10-1 to TRBJ1-1; TRBD1 agrees at 7 bases. V trimming: 2 bases; J trimming: 1 base; junction bases outside the gene matches: 4. In germline, CDR1 is WNHNN, CDR2 SYGVQD (reference sequence). The CDR3 consists of 15 residues. CDR3 coding DNA: TGCGCCAGCAGTGAGGGGTGGACAGGGAACACTGAAGCTTTCTTT. It is translated as CASSEGWTGNTEAFF.

This chain joins TRBV29-1 and TRBJ2-4, with a tentative D call TRBD2 (6 bases). Trimming took off 5 bases at V and 14 bases at J, with 16 bases between the two ends. The CDR3 totals 11 residues. Germline V gene data show CDR1 as SQVTM and CDR2 as ANQGSEA. CDR3 bases: TGCAGCGTTAGAGTTCTGGGGGAGGAGTACTTC. This translates into CSVRVLGEEYF.

This sequence joins TRBV6-5 and TRBJ1-2, with D perhaps matching TRBD1 (5 bases). Germline V gives CDR1 MNHEY, CDR2 SVGAGI. This CDR3 has 12 amino acids. Between the trimmed V and J ends, which lost 10 bases and 4 bases, there was a span of 13 bases. The CDR3 region has the DNA TGTGCCACTAGCGACAGAGCCTATGGCTACACCTTC. Amino acids: CATSDRAYGYTF.